This TCR beta chain was identified in a study of blood T cell repertoires in COVID-19. Study context: Italy, Spain and the United States were the sources of the convalescent and acute COVID-19 samples. Sample material is recorded as cDNA or gDNA derived from T cells, B-cell-depleted T cells, or PBMCs.

This CDR3 spans 13 amino acids. V was pared by 4 bases and J by 0 bases, with 7 bases between. CDR1 is WNHNN and CDR2 is SYGVQD in the germline V gene (reference sequence). Seattle patient enrollment occurred during active infection, with longitudinal follow-up thereafter. In the source study's methods: How many nucleated cells were present was estimated from reference gene primer amplification. Measured with immunoSEQ multiplex PCR; TCRdb has only the in-frame clones, and not every one. That table is the source of V, J and clone size, and D and trimming were worked out from the DNA. The sample has approximately 240,000 clones; around 90% are singletons.

Sequenced material: peripheral blood. The V gene is TRBV10-1, the J gene TRBJ2-7; unclear D gene. The receptor was derived from a young man with COVID-19, enrolled during active disease. CDR3 sequence: CASSAQSSYEQYF. The CDR3 DNA reads TGCGCCAGCAGTGCACAGAGCTCCTACGAGCAGTACTTC.